These 19 T cell receptor beta chains came from one sample sequenced in a study of chemoradiotherapy in HPV16-positive cancers. Sequenced by immunoSEQ multiplex PCR; TCRdb stores in-frame clones only, minus some. The profile shows 4,900 or so clones, about 88% of them singletons. The starting material was tumor tissue, obtained from a patient who underwent chemoradiotherapy. The receptor set was obtained from a human donor with HPV-associated anogenital cancer.

The chain joins TRBV6-1 to TRBJ1-2, with a possible D match to TRBD1 (5 bases). Trimming removed 1 base from V and 1 base from J, with 10 bases in between. Germline CDR1 is MNHNS and CDR2 is SASEGT. This CDR3 has 15 residues. The DNA for the CDR3 is TGTGCCAGCAGTGAAGAGGGGAGCAGTAACTATGGCTACACCTTC. Residues: CASSEEGSSNYGYTF.

The chain employs TRBV5-1 and TRBJ2-7, with no clear D. With 4 bases removed from V and 2 bases from J, the gap between germline ends came to 19 bases. The CDR3 is 16 residues long. Germline V gene sequence: CDR1 SGHRS, CDR2 YFSETQ. The CDR3 region is CASSPIGMKGTYEQYF. The CDR3 DNA reads TGCGCCAGCAGCCCCATCGGCATGAAGGGAACCTACGAGCAGTACTTC.

V usage is TRBV5-1 and J usage is TRBJ2-5, with no clear D. The CDR3 sequence is 14 residues long. Germline V gene data show CDR1 as SGHRS and CDR2 as YFSETQ. Trimming cost V 1 base and J 1 base, with 8 bases left between them. The CDR3 sequence is CASSLTSAQETQYF. In DNA, the CDR3 is TGCGCCAGCAGCTTGACGAGCGCCCAAGAGACCCAGTACTTC. The full variable domain, its missing parts supplied by reference TRBV5-1 and TRBJ2-5, is KAGVTQTPRYLIKTRGQQVTLSCSPISGHRSVSWYQQTPGQGLQFLFEYFSETQRNKGNFPGRFSGRQFSNSRSEMNVSTLELGDSALYLCASSLTSAQETQYFGPGTRLLVL.

The chain has TRBV5-6 and TRBJ1-5; a possible D gene is TRBD1 (5 bases). The CDR3 is 14 residues long. V shed 1 base and J shed 3 bases, with 8 bases lying between them. The germline CDR1 and CDR2 sequences are SGHDT and YYEEEE. CDR3 DNA sequence: TGTGCCAGCAGCTTGTTAGGGGACAATCAGCCCCAGCATTTT. It encodes CASSLLGDNQPQHF.

The V and J genes are TRBV30 and TRBJ2-2; 8 nucleotides line up with TRBD2. This CDR3 has 15 residues. The V segment lost 1 base and the J segment 6 bases; nucleotides outside the gene matches: 7. Germline CDR1 reads GTSNPN; CDR2 reads SVGIG (reference sequence). The CDR3 sequence is CAWSDLRGGPGELFF. The DNA of the CDR3 is TGTGCCTGGAGTGACCTTCGGGGGGGACCCGGGGAGCTGTTTTTT.

This chain connects TRBV27 to TRBJ2-2; tentatively, D is TRBD1 or TRBD2 (5 bases each). V lost 5 bases, J lost 8 bases, and 12 bases lay in between. The CDR3 is 13 amino acids. The germline gives CDR1 MNHEY, CDR2 SMNVEV (reference sequence). CDR3 sequence reads: CASSLRGTGELFF. CDR3 in DNA: TGTGCCAGCAGTCTCCGGGGCACGGGGGAGCTGTTTTTT.

The chain carries TRBV7-9 and TRBJ2-5, with D possibly being TRBD2 (7 bases). V gave up 7 bases and J gave up 6 bases, with 21 bases separating them. Per germline, CDR1 SEHNR and CDR2 FQNEAQ (reference sequence). The length of the CDR3 is 15 residues. The CDR3 DNA sequence: TGTGCCAGCACCCCACGGGGAGGGGGTCAACAGACCCAGTACTTC. The encoded protein is CASTPRGGGQQTQYF.

The DNA of the CDR3 is TGTGCCAGCAGCCTAAGAGGATTTCCGACGGGGGAGCAGTACTTC. Amino acids: CASSLRGFPTGEQYF. The chain couples TRBV14 to TRBJ2-7; weak D call: TRBD2 (5 bases). Trimming shortened V by 4 bases and J by 7 bases, and 20 bases separated the two germline ends. The CDR3 totals 15 residues. Looked up from germline, CDR1 is SGHDN and CDR2 is FVKESK.

V and J are TRBV29-1 and TRBJ2-5, with 8 bases that match TRBD2. After removal of 7 bases from V and 5 bases from J, the junction contained 12 bases not matched to a gene. This CDR3 has 14 residues. In germline, CDR1 is SQVTM, CDR2 ANQGSEA. The CDR3 coding sequence is TGCAGCGGTAGGGAATCGGGGGGGGTGGAGACCCAGTACTTC. It codes for CSGRESGGVETQYF.

The CDR3 here is CASSLAEGDFNTF. The CDR3 bases are TGCGCCAGCAGCTTGGCCGAGGGTGACTTTAACACCTTC. The V call is TRBV5-1, the J call TRBJ1-2; D is unclear. Germline assignment: CDR1 SGHRS and CDR2 YFSETQ. V shed 0 bases and J shed 12 bases, with 15 bases lying between them. This CDR3 has 13 residues.

The chain combines TRBV11-2 with TRBJ2-7, with TRBD2 matching 12 bases. V lost 6 bases to trimming and J lost 4 bases; unmatched junction nucleotides: 4. Germline loops: CDR1 SGHAT, CDR2 FQNNGV. This CDR3 contains 14 residues. In nucleotides, the CDR3 is TGTGCCAGCAGTTTGACTAGCGGGGGATACGAGCAGTACTTC. Its protein product is CASSLTSGGYEQYF.

The chain recombines TRBV7-2 with TRBJ1-2; a possible D gene is TRBD1 (5 bases). The CDR3 totals 13 residues. Germline lookup yields CDR1 SGHTA and CDR2 FQGNSA. Trimming removed 0 bases at V and 5 bases at J, with 7 bases between. The CDR3 protein is CASSLAPGYGYTF. The CDR3 DNA follows: TGTGCCAGCAGCTTAGCGCCAGGGTATGGCTACACCTTC.

The rearrangement joins TRBV5-6 to TRBJ2-5, with 7 nucleotides matching TRBD1. Looked up from germline, CDR1 is SGHDT and CDR2 is YYEEEE. Trimming took 4 bases from V and 4 from J; bases not matched to a gene: 4. The CDR3 is 13 amino acids. The CDR3 reads CASSRTGVETQYF. Here the CDR3 DNA reads TGTGCCAGCAGCCGAACAGGGGTAGAGACCCAGTACTTC.

The chain couples TRBV20-1 to TRBJ2-7; weak D call: TRBD1 (6 bases). CDR3 length: 11 amino acids. Looked up from germline, CDR1 is DFQATT and CDR2 is SNEGSKA (reference sequence). The CDR3 DNA follows: TGCTCCGCAGGGGCCTACTACGAGCAGTACTTC. It yields the protein CSAGAYYEQYF.

The chain carries TRBV7-9 and TRBJ1-5; the D gene is possibly TRBD1 (5 bases). Trimming shortened V by 4 bases and J by 11 bases, and 12 bases separated the two germline ends. Germline V gene data show CDR1 as SEHNR and CDR2 as FQNEAQ (reference sequence). This CDR3 is 12 amino acids long. CDR3 loop: CASSSQGTAQHF. CDR3 sequence (DNA): TGTGCCAGCAGCTCTCAGGGAACGGCCCAGCATTTT. The full variable domain, rest sourced from reference TRBV7-9 and TRBJ1-5, is DTGVSQNPRHKITKRGQNVTFRCDPISEHNRLYWYRQTLGQGPEFLTYFQNEAQLEKSRLLSDRFSAERPKGSFSTLEIQRTEQGDSAMYLCASSSQGTAQHFGDGTRLSIL.

The V call is TRBV5-1, the J call TRBJ2-3, with a tentative D call TRBD1 (6 bases). Trimming pared 4 bases from V and 6 bases from J, leaving 12 bases between. CDR1 is SGHRS, CDR2 YFSETQ, per germline. The CDR3 consists of 13 residues. DNA for the CDR3: TGCGCCAGCAGCGAGGACAGTAAGGATACGCAGTATTTT. Translated, it gives CASSEDSKDTQYF.

This rearrangement joins TRBV5-1 to TRBJ2-1, with no clear D. With 0 bases removed from V and 1 base from J, the gap between germline ends came to 11 bases. There are 16 residues in the CDR3. Germline assignment: CDR1 SGHRS and CDR2 YFSETQ. The CDR3 nucleotides are TGCGCCAGCAGCTTGGATGGTGGGCTTTCCTACAATGAGCAGTTCTTC. This sequence encodes CASSLDGGLSYNEQFF.

This clone was seen only a few times. The chain has TRBV6-1 and TRBJ1-6; D is uncertain. V was shortened by 1 base and J by 9 bases, with 13 bases between the two germline ends. The V gene's germline CDR1 is MNHNS and CDR2 SASEGT. This CDR3 is 15 amino acids long. This chain's CDR3 is CASSEGPKGSSPLHF. CDR3 DNA sequence: TGTGCCAGCAGTGAAGGGCCTAAAGGGAGTTCACCCCTCCACTTT.

The chain couples TRBV6-1 to TRBJ2-5; 7 bases agree with TRBD1. Germline CDR1 reads MNHNS; CDR2 reads SASEGT. The junction had 6 bases not matched to a gene; V was cut back by 6 bases and J by 5 bases. This CDR3 spans 13 amino acids. The CDR3 coding sequence is TGTGCCAGCAGCCAACAGGGGCCGGAGACCCAGTACTTC. Protein sequence: CASSQQGPETQYF.